One and the same sample provided the 13 T cell receptor beta chains below, sequenced in a study of T cells in Graves' hyperthyroidism and ophthalmopathy (dated by TCRdb to about 2019). The method behind the library was multiplex PCR. Sequencing used an Illumina HiSeq 2000. The TCR beta CDR3 regions were amplified from the RNA transcripts. The TCR CDR3 was subjected to a first round of RT-PCR using the HTBI primer set and the Qiagen OneStep RT-PCR kit. In-frame beta chains were kept once TCRdb had trimmed the public reads at Q25 with fastp and called clones with MiXCR. Rows matching on CDR3 protein sequence are summarized as one entry with the most common DNA and genes. Recorded for this sample are more than 300,000 distinct CDR3 sequences; 17% of them occurred a single time. Of the sample, around a third is held by the ten largest clones. Sequencing was carried out using blood. Every receptor here comes from a woman in her 30s with Graves' hyperthyroidism that later progressed to Graves' ophthalmopathy.

The chain joins TRBV11-3 to TRBJ2-3; unclear D gene. The ends were cut back, 5 bases at V and 0 bases at J, with 15 bases in the middle. The CDR3 has 16 residues. CDR1 is SGHNT, CDR2 YENEEA, per germline. The CDR3 spells CASSTQARSSTDTQYF. CDR3 bases: TGTGCCAGCAGCACGCAGGCCCGGTCTAGCACAGATACGCAGTATTTT.

V and J are TRBV28 and TRBJ2-5, with D perhaps assigned TRBD1 or TRBD2 (5 bases each). The CDR3 loop spans 17 amino acids. The V end was cut by 2 bases, the J end by 7 bases, with 23 bases between. Germline V gene lookup returns CDR1 MDHEN and CDR2 SYDVKM. The CDR3 DNA is TGTGCCAGCAGTTTACCGAGTAACGGGACCTCATGGGGGACCCAGTACTTC. As protein: CASSLPSNGTSWGTQYF.

This clonotype has at least ten counts. The chain has TRBV6-2 or TRBV6-3 and TRBJ2-1; D is possibly TRBD1 (7 bases). Deletions cut 5 bases from V and 10 bases from J, with 18 bases between. The V gene's germline CDR1 is MNHEY and CDR2 SVGEGT. The CDR3 length is 14 residues. The DNA of the CDR3 is TGTGCCAGCAGTAACGACAGGGTTGCGGGGGAGCAGTTCTTC. It codes for CASSNDRVAGEQFF.

The chain uses TRBV6-1 and TRBJ1-3; D remains unclear. The CDR3 totals 12 residues. Germline V lookup: CDR1 MNHNS, CDR2 SASEGT. V was shortened by 8 bases and J by 4 bases, with 9 bases between the two germline ends. CDR3 protein: CASSDGGNTIYF. The CDR3 DNA sequence: TGTGCCAGCTCGGACGGGGGAAACACCATATATTTT.

The CDR3 DNA reads as TGCGCCAGCAGCTTGGACAGGGGGGACAATGAGCAGTTCTTC. Translating it yields CASSLDRGDNEQFF. The chain links TRBV5-1 to TRBJ2-1, with TRBD1 matching over 8 bases. The CDR3 loop spans 14 amino acids. In germline, CDR1 is SGHRS, CDR2 YFSETQ. J lost 5 bases, V lost 0 bases, and 1 base had no gene match.

In its sample, this clonotype was seen many times. The chain is built from TRBV12-3 or TRBV12-4 and TRBJ1-1, with 8 bases aligning to TRBD1. Germline trimming cut 6 bases from V and 3 bases from J; bases unmatched to any gene: 9. The CDR3 has 15 residues. CDR3 amino acids: CASRPADREDTEAFF. The CDR3 DNA sequence: TGTGCCAGCAGACCTGCGGACAGGGAGGACACTGAAGCTTTCTTT.

This clonotype has a count of ten or more. V gene TRBV4-1 combines with J gene TRBJ1-1; a possible D gene is TRBD1 (5 bases). CDR1 and CDR2 (germline): MGHRA, YSYEKL. This CDR3 region has 15 residues. V gave up 1 base and J gave up 3 bases, with 12 bases separating them. CDR3 loop: CASSQVTGWDTEAFF. Here the CDR3 DNA reads TGCGCCAGCAGCCAAGTTACAGGTTGGGACACTGAAGCTTTCTTT.

The table lists this clonotype with many counts. This chain connects TRBV3-1 to TRBJ1-1, with D possibly TRBD1 on 6 matching bases. Germline V lookup: CDR1 LGHDT, CDR2 YNNKEL (reference sequence). Trimming removed 1 base at V and 6 bases at J, with 15 bases between. The CDR3 consists of 15 residues. CDR3 DNA: TGTGCCAGCAGCCAAGTGGACACAGGGTTTCCTGAAGCTTTCTTT. Residues: CASSQVDTGFPEAFF.

This clonotype was seen repeatedly, ten times or more. CDR3 amino acids: CASSYTGAGELFF. DNA for the CDR3: TGTGCCAGCAGTTATACAGGGGCCGGGGAGCTGTTTTTT. The genes are TRBV28 and TRBJ2-2; 7 bases fit TRBD1. CDR3 length: 13 residues. Trimming at V came to 4 bases and at J to 6 bases, leaving 2 bases not matched to a gene. Germline-derived CDR1 and CDR2 are MDHEN and SYDVKM.

This chain connects TRBV6-1 to TRBJ2-7; 8 bases map to TRBD2. This CDR3 is 16 amino acids long. V lost 6 bases to trimming and J lost 0 bases; unmatched junction nucleotides: 10. Per germline, CDR1 MNHNS and CDR2 SASEGT. The CDR3 nucleotides read TGTGCCAGCAGCTACAAAAGCGGGGGCAGCTCCTACGAGCAGTACTTC. This gives the protein CASSYKSGGSSYEQYF.

This clonotype showed up many times. DNA for the CDR3: TGCGCCAGCAGCTTGGGTAGTCTAGCGGGTCTCACAGATACGCAGTATTTT. It is translated as CASSLGSLAGLTDTQYF. V is TRBV5-1 and J is TRBJ2-3; TRBD2 matches at 8 bases. Germline V gene data show CDR1 as SGHRS and CDR2 as YFSETQ. V shed 0 bases, J shed 2 bases, and the junction held 8 bases outside the gene matches. The CDR3 spans 17 residues. Full variable domain (missing parts from reference TRBV5-1 and TRBJ2-3): KAGVTQTPRYLIKTRGQQVTLSCSPISGHRSVSWYQQTPGQGLQFLFEYFSETQRNKGNFPGRFSGRQFSNSRSEMNVSTLELGDSALYLCASSLGSLAGLTDTQYFGPGTRLTVL.

Many counts were recorded for this clonotype. The chain combines TRBV12-3 or TRBV12-4 with TRBJ2-1, with unresolved D. The CDR3 sequence is 15 residues long. Trimming cost V 7 bases and J 0 bases, with 13 bases left between them. The CDR3 DNA reads TGTGCCAGCACCACCCGACTCAGCTCCTACAATGAGCAGTTCTTC. The encoded protein is CASTTRLSSYNEQFF.

This clonotype appeared many times. The gene calls are TRBV12-3 or TRBV12-4 and TRBJ2-2, with 9 bases matching TRBD1. V trimming: 6 bases; J trimming: 5 bases; junction bases outside the gene matches: 7. This CDR3 comprises 15 residues. CDR3 amino acids: CASRATGGETGELFF. The CDR3 DNA reads as TGTGCCAGCAGAGCCACAGGGGGCGAGACCGGGGAGCTGTTTTTT.